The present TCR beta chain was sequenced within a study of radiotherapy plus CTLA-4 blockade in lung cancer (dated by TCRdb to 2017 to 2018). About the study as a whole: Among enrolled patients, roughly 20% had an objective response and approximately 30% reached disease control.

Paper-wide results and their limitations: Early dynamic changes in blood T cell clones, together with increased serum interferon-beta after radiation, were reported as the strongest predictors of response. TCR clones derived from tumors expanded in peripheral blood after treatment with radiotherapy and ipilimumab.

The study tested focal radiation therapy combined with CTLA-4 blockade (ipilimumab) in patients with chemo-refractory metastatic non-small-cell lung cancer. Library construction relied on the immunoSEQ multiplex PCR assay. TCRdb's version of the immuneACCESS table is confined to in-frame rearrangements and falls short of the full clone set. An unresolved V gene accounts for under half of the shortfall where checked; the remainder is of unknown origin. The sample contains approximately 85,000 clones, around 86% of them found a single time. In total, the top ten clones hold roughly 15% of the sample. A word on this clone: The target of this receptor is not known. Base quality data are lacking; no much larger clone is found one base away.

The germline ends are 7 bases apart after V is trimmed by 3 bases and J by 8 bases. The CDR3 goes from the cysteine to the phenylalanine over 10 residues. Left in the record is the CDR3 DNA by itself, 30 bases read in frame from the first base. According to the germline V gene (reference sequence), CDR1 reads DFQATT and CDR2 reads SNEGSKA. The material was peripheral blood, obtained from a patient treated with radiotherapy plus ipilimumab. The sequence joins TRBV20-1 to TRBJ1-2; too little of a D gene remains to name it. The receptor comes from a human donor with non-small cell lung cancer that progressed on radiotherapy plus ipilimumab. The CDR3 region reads CSASLEGYTF. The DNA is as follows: TGCAGTGCTAGCCTAGAGGGCTACACCTTC.